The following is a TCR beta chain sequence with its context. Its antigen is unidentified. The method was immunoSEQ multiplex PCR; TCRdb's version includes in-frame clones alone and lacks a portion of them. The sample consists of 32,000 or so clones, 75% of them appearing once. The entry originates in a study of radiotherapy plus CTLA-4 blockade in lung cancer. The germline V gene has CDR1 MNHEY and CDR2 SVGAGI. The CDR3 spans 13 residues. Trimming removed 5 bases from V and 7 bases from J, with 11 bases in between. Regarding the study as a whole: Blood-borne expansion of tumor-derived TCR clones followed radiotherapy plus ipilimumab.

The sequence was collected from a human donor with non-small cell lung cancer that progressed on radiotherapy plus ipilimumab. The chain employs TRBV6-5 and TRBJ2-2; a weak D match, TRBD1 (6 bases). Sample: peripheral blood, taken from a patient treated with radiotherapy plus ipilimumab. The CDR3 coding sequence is TGTGCCAGCAGTCCACAGGGAAACGGGGAGCTGTTTTTT. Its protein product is CASSPQGNGELFF.